This T cell receptor beta chain was sequenced in a study of blood T cell repertoires in COVID-19. The overall study: Italy, Spain and the United States were the sources of the convalescent and acute COVID-19 samples.

All enrollees were roughly 18 to 100 years old and from around 25 US areas. In assigning cohorts, the study relied on participant-reported clinical history. CDR1 KGHSH and CDR2 LQKENI come from the germline V gene. V lost 3 bases and J lost 2; bases outside the gene matches: 11. The CDR3 sequence is 18 residues long. The table came from immunoSEQ multiplex PCR; TCRdb's copy has only in-frame clones and leaves some out. The sample consists of about 340,000 clones, 80% to 90% of them appearing once. Sequencing used PBMCs or T cells enriched from blood (not recorded which). This TCR came from a woman aged 40-49 years with acute COVID-19. The chain links TRBV18 to TRBJ1-5, with TRBD1 identical over 9 bases. The CDR3 DNA is TGTGCCAGCTCACCTCCCGGGACAGGGACGAGAGGCAATCAGCCCCAGCATTTT. Translating gives CASSPPGTGTRGNQPQHF.